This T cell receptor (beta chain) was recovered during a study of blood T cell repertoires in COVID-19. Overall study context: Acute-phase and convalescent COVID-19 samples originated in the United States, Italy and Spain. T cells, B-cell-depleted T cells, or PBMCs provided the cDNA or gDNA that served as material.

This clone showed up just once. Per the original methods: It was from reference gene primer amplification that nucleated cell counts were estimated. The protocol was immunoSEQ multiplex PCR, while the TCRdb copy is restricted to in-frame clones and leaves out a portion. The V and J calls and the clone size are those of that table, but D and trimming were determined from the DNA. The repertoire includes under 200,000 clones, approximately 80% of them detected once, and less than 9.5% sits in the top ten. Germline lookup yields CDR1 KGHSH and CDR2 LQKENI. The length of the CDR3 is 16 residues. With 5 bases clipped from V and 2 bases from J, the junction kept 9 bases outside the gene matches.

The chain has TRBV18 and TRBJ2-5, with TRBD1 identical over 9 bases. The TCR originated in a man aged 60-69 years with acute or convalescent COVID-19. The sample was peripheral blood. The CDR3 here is CASSAQTGGKQETQYF. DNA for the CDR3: TGTGCCAGCTCAGCCCAGACAGGGGGGAAACAAGAGACCCAGTACTTC.